The 21 T cell receptor beta chains below were found in one sample sequenced in a study of neurological immune-mediated disorders. TCRdb analysed the 5' RACE reads with MiXCR anew, one entry per CDR3 protein. The sample has 25,000 to 35,000 distinct CDR3 sequences, around 15% seen once. The specimen sequenced was PBMCs. These receptors were collected from a man between 70 and 80 years old in good health.

This clonotype was seen repeatedly, ten times or more. This rearrangement joins TRBV24-1 to TRBJ2-1; TRBD2 matches 12 bases. Trimming at V came to 4 bases and at J to 6 bases, leaving 6 bases not matched to a gene. The V gene's germline CDR1 is KGHDR and CDR2 SFDVKD. The CDR3 extends over 16 amino acids. The CDR3 here is CATSDPLAGGVNEQFF. CDR3 sequence (DNA): TGTGCCACCAGTGACCCACTAGCGGGGGGCGTCAATGAGCAGTTCTTC.

This clonotype was detected only a few times. The genes are TRBV25-1 and TRBJ1-4; possibly TRBD1 for D (6 bases). The CDR3 spans 12 residues. Germline loops: CDR1 MGHDK, CDR2 SYGVNS. Trimming stripped 8 bases from V and 7 bases from J, with 11 bases between. The CDR3 loop is CASRGGPEKLFF. The CDR3 DNA sequence: TGTGCCAGCCGAGGGGGACCTGAAAAACTGTTTTTT.

In its sample, this clonotype was seen many times. The rearrangement uses TRBV29-1 and TRBJ2-7; 7 bases map to TRBD1. Germline CDR1 and CDR2: SQVTM and ANQGSEA. The CDR3 extends over 13 amino acids. Trimming removed 4 bases from V and 1 base from J; junction bases left unmatched: 4. The CDR3 protein is CSVGGTDSYEQYF. For the CDR3, the DNA is TGCAGCGTTGGGGGGACAGATTCCTACGAGCAGTACTTC.

This clonotype was counted many times. For the CDR3, the DNA is TGTGCCAGCAGGCCTCCAGGGATGGGGGCCAACGTCCTGACTTTC. It is translated as CASRPPGMGANVLTF. The rearrangement links TRBV6-2 or TRBV6-3 to TRBJ2-6, with a possible D match to TRBD1 (5 bases). CDR1 is MNHEY, CDR2 SVGEGT, per germline. CDR3 length: 15 residues. V gave up 6 bases and J gave up 4 bases, with 13 bases separating them.

There are many counts of this clonotype. This chain joins TRBV6-2 or TRBV6-3 and TRBJ1-1; 7 nucleotides agree with TRBD1. With 5 bases clipped from V and 1 base from J, the junction kept 7 bases outside the gene matches. CDR1 MNHEY and CDR2 SVGEGT come from the germline V gene. CDR3 length: 15 amino acids. The CDR3 nucleotides read TGTGCCAGCAGTACCAGGACAGGAGGGAACACTGAAGCTTTCTTT. Translated: CASSTRTGGNTEAFF.

This clonotype was detected ten times or more. V is TRBV5-6 and J is TRBJ2-4; weak D call: TRBD1 (6 bases). Deletions cut 5 bases from V and 0 bases from J, with 15 bases between. The CDR3 extends over 16 amino acids. Germline V gene lookup returns CDR1 SGHDT and CDR2 YYEEEE. Written as DNA, the CDR3 is TGTGCCAGCAGACCTGACAGGCCGCTAGCCAAAAACATTCAGTACTTC. Translating gives CASRPDRPLAKNIQYF.

Many counts were recorded for this clonotype. This chain uses TRBV19 with TRBJ1-2, with TRBD1 as a possible D gene (5 bases). The germline gives CDR1 LNHDA, CDR2 SQIVND (reference sequence). V was trimmed by 3 bases and J by 1 base, leaving 15 bases between them. The CDR3 extends over 16 amino acids. CDR3 bases: TGTGCCAGTAGTATGGGCCTAGGGCAGGGTAACTATGGCTACACCTTC. Encoded protein: CASSMGLGQGNYGYTF.

This clonotype was seen ten or more times. The chain couples TRBV5-1 to TRBJ2-6, with D unclear. Germline CDR1 and CDR2: SGHRS and YFSETQ. V was clipped by 7 bases and J by 0 bases, with 11 bases between them. This CDR3 comprises 15 residues. The CDR3 nucleotides are TGCGCCAGCTTCCTCGTACCCTCTGGGGCCAACGTCCTGACTTTC. Translation: CASFLVPSGANVLTF.

There are many counts of this clonotype. This rearrangement joins TRBV20-1 to TRBJ2-1; D possibly matches TRBD1 or TRBD2 (5 bases each). CDR1 and CDR2 (germline): DFQATT, SNEGSKA (reference sequence). This CDR3 spans 16 amino acids. The germline V and J ends were trimmed by 4 bases and 8 bases, with 24 bases remaining between them. CDR3 region: CSAIDFDSTEVYEQFF. CDR3 coding DNA: TGCAGTGCTATTGATTTTGACAGTACGGAGGTTTATGAGCAGTTCTTC.

In this sample, this clonotype turned up many times. The chain has TRBV6-5 and TRBJ2-6; D may be TRBD1 (7 bases). CDR3 length: 16 residues. Between the trimmed V and J ends, which lost 6 bases and 4 bases, there was a span of 16 bases. Germline-derived CDR1 and CDR2 are MNHEY and SVGAGI. The DNA for the CDR3 is TGTGCCAGCAGGCGGGACAGCCGAACGGGGGCCAACGTCCTGACTTTC. As protein: CASRRDSRTGANVLTF.

This clonotype has ten or more counts. This chain uses TRBV20-1 with TRBJ1-6; TRBD1 might be the D (5 bases). Trimming left V 0 bases short and J 9 bases short, with 12 bases between. CDR3 length: 14 amino acids. The germline gives CDR1 DFQATT, CDR2 SNEGSKA (reference sequence). Here the CDR3 reads CSARDGGDGSPLHF. In nucleotides, the CDR3 is TGCAGTGCTAGAGATGGGGGGGATGGTTCACCCCTCCACTTT.

This clonotype was recorded at least ten times. V and J are TRBV19 and TRBJ1-1; 10 nucleotides align to TRBD1. Germline CDR1 and CDR2: LNHDA and SQIVND (reference sequence). The CDR3 is made up of 15 amino acids. Unmatched junction bases numbered 4, after V lost 2 bases and J lost 4 bases. This CDR3 reads CASSIWGQGSTEAFF. CDR3 DNA: TGTGCCAGTAGTATATGGGGACAGGGGAGCACTGAAGCTTTCTTT.

This clonotype counts as medium-sized. The chain links TRBV5-1 to TRBJ2-7; 9 nucleotides align to TRBD2. CDR3 size: 15 residues. Losses at the gene ends were 4 bases for V and 2 bases for J; bases not matched to a gene: 7. Germline values: CDR1 SGHRS, CDR2 YFSETQ. CDR3 in DNA: TGCGCCAGCAGCCCCCGGGCTAGCGGGGCCTACGAGCAGTACTTC. It specifies CASSPRASGAYEQYF.

Ten or more counts support this clonotype. The chain couples TRBV12-3 or TRBV12-4 to TRBJ2-1; TRBD2 aligns across 7 bases. This CDR3 region has 14 residues. Unmatched junction bases numbered 6, after V lost 5 bases and J lost 5 bases. The CDR3 nucleotides are TGTGCCAGCAGTCGAGGGACTATCAACAATGAGCAGTTCTTC. Amino acids: CASSRGTINNEQFF.

This clonotype showed up many times. The chain uses TRBV6-5 and TRBJ2-5; 8 positions match TRBD2. Trimming at V came to 6 bases and at J to 2 bases, leaving 11 bases not matched to a gene. This CDR3 has 16 amino acids. Germline CDR1 and CDR2: MNHEY and SVGAGI. The CDR3 DNA is TGTGCCAGCAGACTGGTCCCGGGACTAGGTCAAGAGACCCAGTACTTC. Translation: CASRLVPGLGQETQYF.

This clonotype was counted many times. The chain recombines TRBV2 with TRBJ2-7; the D call may be TRBD1 or TRBD2 (5 bases each). Trimming shortened V by 6 bases and J by 6 bases, and 15 bases separated the two germline ends. The CDR3 contains 13 residues. CDR1 is SNHLY, CDR2 FYNNEI, per germline. The DNA for the CDR3 is TGTGCCAGCAGAGACAGCGGAGCCGGCGAGCAGTACTTC. It yields the protein CASRDSGAGEQYF. Together with reference TRBV2 and TRBJ2-7, the CDR3 gives the full variable domain: EPEVTQTPSHQVTQMGQEVILRCVPISNHLYFYWYRQILGQKVEFLVSFYNNEISEKSEIFDDQFSVERPDGSNFTLKIRSTKLEDSAMYFCASRDSGAGEQYFGPGTRLTVT.

This clonotype has a count of ten or more. The chain combines TRBV7-2 with TRBJ2-2, with D maybe TRBD1 (6 bases). Trimming cost V 5 bases and J 1 base, with 11 bases left between them. Per germline, CDR1 SGHTA and CDR2 FQGNSA. The CDR3 covers 15 residues. DNA for the CDR3: TGTGCCAGCAGCCCCCGGGACAAGAACACCGGGGAGCTGTTTTTT. Its protein product is CASSPRDKNTGELFF.

The chain couples TRBV24-1 to TRBJ2-3, with D perhaps matching TRBD2 (7 bases). Germline lookup yields CDR1 KGHDR and CDR2 SFDVKD. The ends were cut back, 2 bases at V and 1 base at J, with 27 bases in the middle. The CDR3 has 21 amino acids. CDR3 loop: CATSDSRGRREQRRGTDTQYF. In DNA form, the CDR3 reads TGTGCCACCAGTGATTCCCGGGGGCGGCGGGAGCAGCGGCGGGGCACAGATACGCAGTATTTT.

This clonotype was found many times. The CDR3 reads CASSQFSGRKTEAFF. The CDR3 DNA follows: TGCGCCAGCAGCCAATTTTCCGGGAGGAAAACTGAAGCTTTCTTT. This rearrangement joins TRBV4-3 to TRBJ1-1; D is ambiguous. The CDR3 contains 15 residues. V lost 2 bases and J lost 5, with 15 bases in between. Germline V lookup: CDR1 LGHNA, CDR2 YSLEER.

In this sample, this clonotype turned up many times. This sequence joins TRBV9 and TRBJ2-2; D remains unclear. The germline V gene encodes CDR1 SGDLS and CDR2 YYNGEE. The CDR3 spans 16 residues. V gave up 0 bases and J gave up 0 bases, with 9 bases separating them. The DNA for the CDR3 is TGTGCCAGCAGCGTAGAAAACGTCGCGAACACCGGGGAGCTGTTTTTT. Translation: CASSVENVANTGELFF.

The gene calls are TRBV11-3 and TRBJ2-7; 9 bases fit TRBD1. V dropped 3 bases and J dropped 5; count of bases not matched to a gene: 8. Germline V gene lookup returns CDR1 SGHNT and CDR2 YENEEA. The CDR3 contains 15 residues. CDR3 bases: TGTGCCAGCAGCTTGTCCGAGGACAGGGGCCACGAGCAGTACTTC. Its protein product is CASSLSEDRGHEQYF. Full variable domain (missing parts from reference TRBV11-3 and TRBJ2-7): EAGVVQSPRYKIIEKKQPVAFWCNPISGHNTLYWYLQNLGQGPELLIRYENEEAVDDSQLPKDRFSAERLKGVDSTLKIQPAELGDSAVYLCASSLSEDRGHEQYFGPGTRLTVT.